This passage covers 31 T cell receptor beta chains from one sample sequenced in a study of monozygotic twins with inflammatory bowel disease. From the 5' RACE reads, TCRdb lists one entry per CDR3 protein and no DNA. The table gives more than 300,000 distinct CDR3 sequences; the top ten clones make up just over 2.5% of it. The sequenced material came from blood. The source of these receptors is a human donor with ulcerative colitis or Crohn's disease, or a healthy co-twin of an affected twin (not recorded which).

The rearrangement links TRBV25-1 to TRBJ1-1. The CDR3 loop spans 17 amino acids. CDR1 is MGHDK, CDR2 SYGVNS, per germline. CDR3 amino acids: CASSEAGASWVNTEAFF.

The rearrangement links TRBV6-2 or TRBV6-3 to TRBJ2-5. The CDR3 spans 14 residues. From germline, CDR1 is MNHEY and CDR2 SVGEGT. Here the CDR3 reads CASSVVLLRETQYF.

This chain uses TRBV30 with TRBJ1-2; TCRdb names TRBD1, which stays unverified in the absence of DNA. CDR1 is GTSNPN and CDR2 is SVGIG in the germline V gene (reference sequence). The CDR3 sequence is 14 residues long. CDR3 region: CAWSQPGQVYGYTF.

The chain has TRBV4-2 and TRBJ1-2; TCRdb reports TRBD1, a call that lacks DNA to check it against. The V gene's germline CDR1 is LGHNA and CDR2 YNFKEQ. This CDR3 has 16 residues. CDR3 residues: CASSQSGQGPNYGYTF.

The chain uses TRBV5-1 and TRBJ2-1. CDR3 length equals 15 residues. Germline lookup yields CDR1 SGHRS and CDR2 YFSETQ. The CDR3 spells CASSLSPGTYNEQFF.

CDR3 sequence: CASSFLAGESGGSYNEQFF. The rearrangement links TRBV5-6 to TRBJ2-1; the TRBD1 assignment by TCRdb is unverifiable without DNA. The germline V gene encodes CDR1 SGHDT and CDR2 YYEEEE. The CDR3 sequence is 19 residues long.

The CDR3 region is CASSGRDRRFQETQYF. The rearrangement joins TRBV7-2 to TRBJ2-5; TCRdb lists TRBD1, though no DNA is available to test this call. There are 16 residues in the CDR3. CDR1 is SGHTA and CDR2 is FQGNSA in the germline V gene. The full variable domain, its missing parts supplied by reference TRBV7-2 and TRBJ2-5, is GAGVSQSPSNKVTEKGKDVELRCDPISGHTALYWYRQSLGQGLEFLIYFQGNSAPDKSGLPSDRFSAERTGGSVSTLTIQRTQQEDSAVYLCASSGRDRRFQETQYFGPGTRLLVL.

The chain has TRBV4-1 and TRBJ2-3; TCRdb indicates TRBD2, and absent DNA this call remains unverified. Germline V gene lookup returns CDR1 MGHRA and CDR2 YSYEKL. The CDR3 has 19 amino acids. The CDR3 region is CASSQDYSAGGAGSDTQYF.

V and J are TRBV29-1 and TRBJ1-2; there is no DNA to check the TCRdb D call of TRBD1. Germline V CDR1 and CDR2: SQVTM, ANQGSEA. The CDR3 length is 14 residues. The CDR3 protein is CSVEIAGVGYGYTF.

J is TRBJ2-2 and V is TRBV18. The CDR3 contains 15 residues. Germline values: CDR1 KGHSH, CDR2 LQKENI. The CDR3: CASSPTAGTVRELFF.

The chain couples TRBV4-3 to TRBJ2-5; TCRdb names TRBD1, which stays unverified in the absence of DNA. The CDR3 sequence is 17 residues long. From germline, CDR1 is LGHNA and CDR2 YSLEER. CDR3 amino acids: CASSQEDRDGIQETQYF.

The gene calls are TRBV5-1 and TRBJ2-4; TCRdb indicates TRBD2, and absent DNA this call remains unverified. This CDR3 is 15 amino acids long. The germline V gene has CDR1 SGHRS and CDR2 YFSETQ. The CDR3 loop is CASSFAALAGNIQYF.

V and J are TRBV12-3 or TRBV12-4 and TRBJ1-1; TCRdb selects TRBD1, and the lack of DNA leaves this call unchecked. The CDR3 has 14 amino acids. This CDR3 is CASSLDSLGTEAFF.

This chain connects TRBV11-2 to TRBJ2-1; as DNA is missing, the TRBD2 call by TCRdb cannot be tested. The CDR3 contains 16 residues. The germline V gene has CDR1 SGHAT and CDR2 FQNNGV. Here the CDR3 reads CASSLVWQGGSDEQFF.

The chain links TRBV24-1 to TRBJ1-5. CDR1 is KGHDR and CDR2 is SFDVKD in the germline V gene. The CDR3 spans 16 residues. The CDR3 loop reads CATSDARGARNQPQHF.

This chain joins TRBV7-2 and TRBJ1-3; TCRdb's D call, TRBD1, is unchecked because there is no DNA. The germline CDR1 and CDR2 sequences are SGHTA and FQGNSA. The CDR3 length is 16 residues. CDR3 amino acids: CASSHRQGAKGNTIYF. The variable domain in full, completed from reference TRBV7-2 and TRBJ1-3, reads GAGVSQSPSNKVTEKGKDVELRCDPISGHTALYWYRQSLGQGLEFLIYFQGNSAPDKSGLPSDRFSAERTGGSVSTLTIQRTQQEDSAVYLCASSHRQGAKGNTIYFGEGSWLTVV.

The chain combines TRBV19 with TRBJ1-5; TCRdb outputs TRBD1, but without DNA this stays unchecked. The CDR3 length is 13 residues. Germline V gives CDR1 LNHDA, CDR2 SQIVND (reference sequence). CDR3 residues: CASSIDRDQPQHF.

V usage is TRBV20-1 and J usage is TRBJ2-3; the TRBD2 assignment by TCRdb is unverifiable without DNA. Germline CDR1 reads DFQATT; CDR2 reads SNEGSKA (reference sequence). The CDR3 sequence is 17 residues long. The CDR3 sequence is CSARDLEERGGTDTQYF.

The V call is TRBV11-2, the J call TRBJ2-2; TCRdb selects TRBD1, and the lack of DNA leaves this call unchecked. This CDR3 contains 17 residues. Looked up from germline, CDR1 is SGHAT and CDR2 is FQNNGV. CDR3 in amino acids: CASSNRDRVLVTGELFF.

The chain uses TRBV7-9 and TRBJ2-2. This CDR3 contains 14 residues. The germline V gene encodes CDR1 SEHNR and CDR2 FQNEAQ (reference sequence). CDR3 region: CASSLAGYTGELFF.

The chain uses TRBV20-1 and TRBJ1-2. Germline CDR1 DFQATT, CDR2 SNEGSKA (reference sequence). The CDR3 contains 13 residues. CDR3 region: CSARDSISGGYTF.

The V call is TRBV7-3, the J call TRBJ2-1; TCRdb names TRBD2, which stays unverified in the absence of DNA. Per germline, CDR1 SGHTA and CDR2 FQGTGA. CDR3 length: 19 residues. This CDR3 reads CASSLTAASGGAMDNEQFF. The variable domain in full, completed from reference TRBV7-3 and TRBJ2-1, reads GAGVSQTPSNKVTEKGKYVELRCDPISGHTALYWYRQSLGQGPEFLIYFQGTGAADDSGLPNDRFFAVRPEGSVSTLKIQRTERGDSAVYLCASSLTAASGGAMDNEQFFGPGTRLTVL.

CDR3 in amino acids: CTSSQDEPSSYEQYF. The V and J genes are TRBV1 and TRBJ2-7. TRBV1 is recorded as a pseudogene. There are 15 residues in the CDR3.

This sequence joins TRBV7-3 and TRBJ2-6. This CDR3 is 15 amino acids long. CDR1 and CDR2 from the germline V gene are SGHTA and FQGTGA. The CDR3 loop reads CASSYGSTGANVLTF. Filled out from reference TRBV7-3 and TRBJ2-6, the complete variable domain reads GAGVSQTPSNKVTEKGKYVELRCDPISGHTALYWYRQSLGQGPEFLIYFQGTGAADDSGLPNDRFFAVRPEGSVSTLKIQRTERGDSAVYLCASSYGSTGANVLTFGAGSRLTVL.

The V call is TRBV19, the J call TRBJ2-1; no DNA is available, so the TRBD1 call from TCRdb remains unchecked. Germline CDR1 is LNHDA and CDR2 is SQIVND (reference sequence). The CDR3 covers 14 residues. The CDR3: CASSRTGFYGEQFF.

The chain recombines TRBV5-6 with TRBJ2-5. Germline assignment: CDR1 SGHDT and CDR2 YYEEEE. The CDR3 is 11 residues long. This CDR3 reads CASSFSETQYF.

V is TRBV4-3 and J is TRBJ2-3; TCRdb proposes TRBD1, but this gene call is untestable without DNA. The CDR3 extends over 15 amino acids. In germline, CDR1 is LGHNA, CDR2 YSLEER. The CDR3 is CASSQEGRGYDTQYF.

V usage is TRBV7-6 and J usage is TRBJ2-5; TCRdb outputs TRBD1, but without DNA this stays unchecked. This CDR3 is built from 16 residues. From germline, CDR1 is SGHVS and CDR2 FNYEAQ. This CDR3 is CASSGRQGAVRETQYF.

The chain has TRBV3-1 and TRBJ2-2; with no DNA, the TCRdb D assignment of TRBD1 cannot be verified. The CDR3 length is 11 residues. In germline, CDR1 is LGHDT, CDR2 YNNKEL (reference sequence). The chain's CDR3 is CASLGAGELFF.

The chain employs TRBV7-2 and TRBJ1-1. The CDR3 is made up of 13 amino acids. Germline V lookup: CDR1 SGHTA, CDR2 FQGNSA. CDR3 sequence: CASKISQNTEAFF.

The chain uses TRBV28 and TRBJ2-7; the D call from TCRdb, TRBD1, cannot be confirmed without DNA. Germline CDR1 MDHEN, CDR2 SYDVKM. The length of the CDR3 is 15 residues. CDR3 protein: CASSPPPYLTYEQYF.